These 21 T cell receptor beta chains were all obtained from the same sample, sequenced in a study of blood T cell repertoires in COVID-19. Libraries were prepared by immunoSEQ multiplex PCR; TCRdb keeps only in-frame clonotypes and omits some of them. The table includes a few hundred thousand clones, around 85% detected once. The source material was peripheral blood. These receptors were collected from a human donor in a cohort sampled during active COVID-19.

The V call is TRBV4-2, the J call TRBJ1-1; possible D gene TRBD1, 6 bases. Trimming stripped 8 bases from V and 10 bases from J, with 17 bases between. Germline assignment: CDR1 LGHNA and CDR2 YNFKEQ. This CDR3 has 12 residues. CDR3 nucleotide sequence: TGTGCCAGCCTGGGGGCGTTTCCGCGAGCTTTCTTT. It yields the protein CASLGAFPRAFF.

The chain has TRBV18 and TRBJ2-2, with D possibly being TRBD1 (6 bases). The CDR3 is 16 residues long. Deletions cut 3 bases from V and 4 bases from J, with 15 bases between. Germline assignment: CDR1 KGHSH and CDR2 LQKENI. CDR3 sequence (DNA): TGTGCCAGCTCACCGGGTGTACAGGGTACCACCGGGGAGCTGTTTTTT. Residues: CASSPGVQGTTGELFF.

This chain connects TRBV7-3 to TRBJ1-2; possibly TRBD1 for D (5 bases). The germline CDR1 and CDR2 sequences are SGHTA and FQGTGA. The CDR3 runs to 13 residues. Trimming left V 7 bases short and J 7 bases short, with 16 bases between. The CDR3 nucleotides are TGTGCCAGCACAAAAAAGGGGCTCGGTGGCTACACCTTC. This sequence encodes CASTKKGLGGYTF. The full variable domain, in which reference TRBV7-3 and TRBJ1-2 provide the parts outside the CDR3, is GAGVSQTPSNKVTEKGKYVELRCDPISGHTALYWYRQSLGQGPEFLIYFQGTGAADDSGLPNDRFFAVRPEGSVSTLKIQRTERGDSAVYLCASTKKGLGGYTFGSGTRLTVV.

This clone was seen only once. The J gene is TRBJ2-1, the V gene TRBV5-1; 9 bases match TRBD1. The V gene end was trimmed by 5 bases and the J gene end by 8 bases; junction bases not matched to a gene: 11. This CDR3 region has 15 residues. Germline V CDR1 and CDR2: SGHRS, YFSETQ. As DNA, the CDR3 is TGCGCCAGCAGTTATCGGGACAGGGTTACAGATGAGCAGTTCTTC. It translates to CASSYRDRVTDEQFF.

In nucleotides, the CDR3 is TGTGCCAGCACTCTTAACAGGTTTGAAGCTTTCTTT. It encodes CASTLNRFEAFF. The chain has TRBV7-2 and TRBJ1-1, with a weak D call TRBD1 (5 bases). CDR3 size: 12 residues. The V and J ends lost 7 bases and 7 bases respectively, with 13 bases between them. Germline V lookup: CDR1 SGHTA, CDR2 FQGNSA.

The chain is built from TRBV6-5 and TRBJ1-1; perhaps TRBD1 as D (5 bases). Between the trimmed V and J ends, which lost 7 bases and 7 bases, there was a span of 13 bases. CDR3 length: 12 amino acids. Germline loops: CDR1 MNHEY, CDR2 SVGAGI. Here the CDR3 reads CASIRGGYEAFF. The CDR3 nucleotides read TGTGCCAGCATTCGCGGGGGGTATGAAGCTTTCTTT.

In its sample, this clone was seen many times. V gene TRBV30 combines with J gene TRBJ1-1, with 8 bases that match TRBD1. Losses at the gene ends were 3 bases for V and 1 base for J; bases not matched to a gene: 7. CDR3 size: 15 residues. Germline assignment: CDR1 GTSNPN and CDR2 SVGIG (reference sequence). The CDR3 nucleotides are TGTGCCTGGAGGTCACAGGGGGTAGGGAACACTGAAGCTTTCTTT. It yields the protein CAWRSQGVGNTEAFF.

In regard to this clone: In the same sample, other DNA sequences code for this CDR3. The genes are TRBV5-1 and TRBJ2-7, with D possibly being TRBD1 (5 bases). The CDR3 is 12 residues long. Trimming removed 2 bases from V and 3 bases from J, with 6 bases in between. CDR1 and CDR2 from the germline V gene are SGHRS and YFSETQ. For the CDR3, the DNA is TGCGCCAGCAGCTTAACAGGCTACGAGCAGTACTTC. It encodes CASSLTGYEQYF. Based on the CDR3 plus reference TRBV5-1 and TRBJ2-7, the full variable domain is KAGVTQTPRYLIKTRGQQVTLSCSPISGHRSVSWYQQTPGQGLQFLFEYFSETQRNKGNFPGRFSGRQFSNSRSEMNVSTLELGDSALYLCASSLTGYEQYFGPGTRLTVT.

This clone was recorded a few times. The chain employs TRBV5-1 and TRBJ2-1; 9 nucleotides agree with TRBD1. Germline CDR1 and CDR2: SGHRS and YFSETQ. The CDR3 totals 17 residues. V lost 0 bases, J lost 4 bases, and 8 bases stayed unmatched. The CDR3 sequence: CASSLVSGTGTYNEQFF. CDR3 sequence (DNA): TGCGCCAGCAGCTTGGTATCCGGGACAGGGACGTACAATGAGCAGTTCTTC.

This chain joins TRBV10-1 and TRBJ2-1, with 9 positions matching TRBD2. V lost 3 bases to trimming and J lost 4 bases; unmatched junction nucleotides: 13. Germline loops: CDR1 WNHNN, CDR2 SYGVQD (reference sequence). This CDR3 contains 18 residues. The CDR3 nucleotides read TGCGCCAGCAGTGACCCGCCGCGGGGGGGGAAAATTTACAATGAGCAGTTCTTC. Residues: CASSDPPRGGKIYNEQFF.

This clone was seen a single time. The V call is TRBV19, the J call TRBJ1-2, with TRBD1 matching 10 bases. The CDR3 consists of 14 residues. Per germline, CDR1 LNHDA and CDR2 SQIVND (reference sequence). V was clipped by 6 bases and J by 4 bases; unmatched bases: 5. The CDR3 loop is CASRPRQGAYGYTF. The CDR3 DNA reads as TGTGCCAGTAGGCCTCGACAGGGGGCCTATGGCTACACCTTC.

This chain uses TRBV5-1 with TRBJ2-1, with 9 positions matching TRBD2. The CDR3 has 16 residues. The V gene's germline CDR1 is SGHRS and CDR2 YFSETQ. Trimming removed 1 base from V and 2 bases from J; junction bases left unmatched: 4. The CDR3 spells CASSLRGGGAYNEQFF. In nucleotides, the CDR3 is TGCGCCAGCAGCTTGCGAGGCGGGGGGGCCTACAATGAGCAGTTCTTC.

This clone was counted only a few times. The V call is TRBV12-5, the J call TRBJ1-5; maybe TRBD1 (5 bases). V lost 1 base, J lost 4 bases, and 11 bases lay in between. Germline V gene sequence: CDR1 LGHNT, CDR2 FRNRAP. CDR3 size: 15 residues. In DNA, the CDR3 is TGTGCTAGTGGTTTGGCAACCGGGGGGAATCAGCCCCAGCATTTT. This translates into CASGLATGGNQPQHF.

This clone was observed a handful of times. The rearrangement links TRBV4-1 to TRBJ1-1; D is uncertain. Between the trimmed V and J ends, which lost 6 bases and 6 bases, there was a span of 11 bases. There are 12 residues in the CDR3. Germline CDR1 MGHRA, CDR2 YSYEKL. The CDR3 sequence is CASRRREAEAFF. CDR3 DNA sequence: TGCGCCAGCAGGAGGAGGGAAGCTGAAGCTTTCTTT.

Turning to this clone: Other DNA sequences from this sample encode an identical CDR3 as well. The genes are TRBV5-1 and TRBJ2-7; tentative D call: TRBD1 (5 bases). Germline V CDR1 and CDR2: SGHRS, YFSETQ. The CDR3 is 15 residues long. V lost 4 bases, J lost 0 bases, and 14 bases lay in between. This chain's CDR3 is CASSPRGDSSYEQYF. CDR3 DNA sequence: TGCGCCAGCAGCCCTAGAGGAGACAGCTCCTACGAGCAGTACTTC.

The chain uses TRBV6-5 and TRBJ1-2, with a weak D call TRBD1 (5 bases). V was pared by 6 bases and J by 4 bases, with 9 bases between. The germline V gene has CDR1 MNHEY and CDR2 SVGAGI. The CDR3 length is 12 residues. The CDR3 sequence: CASRTDTYGYTF. The CDR3 DNA sequence: TGTGCCAGCAGGACGGACACCTATGGCTACACCTTC.

This clone has just one count. The CDR3 DNA is TGCGCCAGCAGCTTGTCCGTAGCGGGGGGACGAGATACGCAGTATTTT. This codes for CASSLSVAGGRDTQYF. J is TRBJ2-3 and V is TRBV5-1, with 10 bases aligning to TRBD2. Looked up from germline, CDR1 is SGHRS and CDR2 is YFSETQ. V was clipped by 1 base and J by 5 bases; unmatched bases: 7. The CDR3 loop spans 16 amino acids.

This rearrangement joins TRBV2 to TRBJ2-3, with 12 positions matching TRBD1. This CDR3 has 16 amino acids. J was trimmed by 9 bases and V by 11 bases; bases with no gene match: 18. Germline values: CDR1 SNHLY, CDR2 FYNNEI. CDR3 in amino acids: CACSSDGTGGTVTQYF. CDR3 DNA: TGTGCCTGTAGCAGCGATGGGACAGGGGGCACGGTAACGCAGTATTTT.

V usage is TRBV6-5 and J usage is TRBJ2-5; 7 positions agree with TRBD2. The germline V gene encodes CDR1 MNHEY and CDR2 SVGAGI. CDR3 length equals 10 residues. CDR3 in amino acids: CGGGAETQYF. Here the CDR3 DNA reads TGTGGGGGGGGAGCAGAGACCCAGTACTTC.

This clone was found once. The gene calls are TRBV7-2 and TRBJ1-3, with D maybe TRBD1 (6 bases). Germline CDR1 reads SGHTA; CDR2 reads FQGNSA. V was pared by 5 bases and J by 6 bases, with 11 bases between. This CDR3 comprises 13 residues. CDR3: CASSPWTANTIYF. The CDR3 coding sequence is TGTGCCAGCAGCCCCTGGACAGCAAACACCATATATTTT.

The table lists this clone with a count of one. This chain connects TRBV13 to TRBJ2-5; 7 bases are a match to TRBD1. V lost 3 bases and J lost 3; bases outside the gene matches: 7. Per the germline V gene, CDR1 is PRHDT and CDR2 is FYEKMQ (reference sequence). The CDR3 covers 15 residues. The DNA of the CDR3 is TGTGCCAGCAGCTTTCCCGGGACAGCCAAAGAGACCCAGTACTTC. Its translation is CASSFPGTAKETQYF.